Presented here are 23 T cell receptor beta chains from one specimen sequenced in a study of metastatic and nonmetastatic thyroid tumors. No patient received treatment before thyroid surgery. TCRdb ran MiXCR on the PCR reads. The sample lists around 45,000 clones; 3% to 3.5% were seen once. The specimen was blood. These receptors were collected from a female donor with papillary thyroid cancer or a benign thyroid nodule (not recorded which). Some clones in this sample may be carry-over from other donors' samples.

Ten or more counts support this clone. This sequence joins TRBV12-3 or TRBV12-4 and TRBJ1-6; TRBD1 is a possible D gene (6 bases). V lost 4 bases and J 7 bases, leaving 8 bases between the germline ends. The CDR3 has 13 residues. CDR3: CASSSTGNSPLHF. The CDR3 DNA sequence: TGTGCCAGCAGTTCAACAGGGAATTCACCCCTCCACTTT.

There are many counts of this clone. DNA of the CDR3: TGTGCCAGCAGCCCTCGAGAGGGACGGGGCAATCAGCCCCAGCATTTT. This codes for CASSPREGRGNQPQHF. The rearrangement links TRBV28 to TRBJ1-5, with D perhaps matching TRBD1 (5 bases). Deletions cut 6 bases from V and 2 bases from J, with 17 bases between. Germline-derived CDR1 and CDR2 are MDHEN and SYDVKM. The CDR3 contains 16 residues.

The sample holds many counts of this clone. This rearrangement joins TRBV2 to TRBJ2-3; 7 bases align to TRBD1. Germline V lookup: CDR1 SNHLY, CDR2 FYNNEI. Trimming took 10 bases from V and 7 from J; bases not matched to a gene: 8. The CDR3 has 12 residues. The CDR3 is CAKGDRANTQYF. In DNA form, the CDR3 reads TGTGCCAAAGGAGACAGGGCAAATACGCAGTATTTT.

Ten or more counts support this clone. V usage is TRBV12-3 or TRBV12-4 and J usage is TRBJ2-7, with D possibly called TRBD1 or TRBD2 (5 bases each). The germline V and J ends were trimmed by 0 bases and 2 bases, with 11 bases remaining between them. The CDR3 loop spans 15 amino acids. The CDR3 loop reads CASSLAGVLTYEQYF. CDR3 in DNA: TGTGCCAGCAGTTTAGCGGGGGTTCTGACCTACGAGCAGTACTTC.

There are many counts of this clone. This chain uses TRBV30 with TRBJ1-5, with TRBD1 matching over 8 bases. The germline gives CDR1 GTSNPN, CDR2 SVGIG (reference sequence). Germline trimming cut 1 base from V and 7 bases from J; bases unmatched to any gene: 3. The CDR3 loop spans 13 amino acids. The CDR3 DNA sequence: TGTGCCTGGAGTGGACAGGGGAAACAGCCCCAGCATTTT. Protein: CAWSGQGKQPQHF. Full variable domain (remainder filled in from reference TRBV30 and TRBJ1-5): SQTIHQWPATLVQPVGSPLSLECTVEGTSNPNLYWYRQAAGRGLQLLFYSVGIGQISSEVPQNLSASRPQDRQFILSSKKLLLSDSGFYLCAWSGQGKQPQHFGDGTRLSIL.

V is TRBV9 and J is TRBJ2-1, with 15 bases lining up with TRBD2. V trimming: 0 bases; J trimming: 2 bases; junction bases outside the gene matches: 6. CDR1 and CDR2 (germline): SGDLS, YYNGEE. The CDR3 extends over 19 amino acids. The CDR3 DNA sequence: TGTGCCAGCAGCGTAGAGGTGGGACTAGCGGGAGGCGCCTACAATGAGCAGTTCTTC. This gives the protein CASSVEVGLAGGAYNEQFF.

The CDR3: CASSPTGSPYEQYF. The CDR3 DNA sequence: TGTGCCAGCTCCCCTACAGGGAGCCCCTACGAGCAGTACTTC. This rearrangement joins TRBV7-3 to TRBJ2-7; possible D gene TRBD1, 6 bases. The CDR3 length is 14 residues. Germline assignment: CDR1 SGHTA and CDR2 FQGTGA. V was clipped by 8 bases and J by 2 bases, with 16 bases between them.

The V gene is TRBV5-1, the J gene TRBJ1-2, with unresolved D. The germline CDR1 and CDR2 sequences are SGHRS and YFSETQ. The V and J ends lost 0 bases and 9 bases respectively, with 9 bases between them. The CDR3 extends over 12 amino acids. The CDR3 sequence is CASSLDRVRYTF. The CDR3 DNA reads TGCGCCAGCAGCTTGGATAGAGTTCGCTACACCTTC.

The chain is built from TRBV3-1 and TRBJ1-4; 7 bases fit TRBD1. V shed 0 bases, J shed 10 bases, and the junction held 11 bases outside the gene matches. This CDR3 spans 16 amino acids. Germline V gives CDR1 LGHDT, CDR2 YNNKEL (reference sequence). In nucleotides, the CDR3 is TGTGCCAGCAGCCAAGAGAGGACTGCAGGGGGTGGAAAACTGTTTTTT. Translated, it gives CASSQERTAGGGKLFF.

This clone was observed many times. The V and J genes are TRBV6-1 and TRBJ1-3; D is unclear. Germline V gives CDR1 MNHNS, CDR2 SASEGT. V gave up 6 bases and J gave up 7 bases, with 16 bases separating them. CDR3 length: 14 residues. In nucleotides, the CDR3 is TGTGCCAGCAGCCCCGGGGATAACTCCAACACCATATATTTT. Translated: CASSPGDNSNTIYF.

This clone occurred many times. The chain joins TRBV24-1 to TRBJ2-3; maybe TRBD1 (6 bases). Germline values: CDR1 KGHDR, CDR2 SFDVKD. The CDR3 is made up of 17 amino acids. V lost 3 bases and J 1 base, leaving 16 bases between the germline ends. CDR3 sequence: CATSDPTPSGGTDTQYF. In DNA, the CDR3 is TGTGCCACCAGTGATCCCACCCCTTCAGGGGGCACAGATACGCAGTATTTT.

The V gene is TRBV6-4, the J gene TRBJ1-1; no reliable D call. Germline V gene sequence: CDR1 MRHNA, CDR2 SNTAGT. Trimming took 4 bases from V and 5 from J, leaving 17 bases between them. The CDR3 has 15 residues. The CDR3 loop is CASSATMESVTEAFF. CDR3 in DNA: TGTGCCAGCAGTGCAACGATGGAAAGCGTTACTGAAGCTTTCTTT.

This clone was recorded a few times. The junction departs from the called germline gene at one end, perhaps through a read error. Within the sample, other DNA sequences also encode this same CDR3. J is TRBJ1-6 and V is TRBV29-1, with 8 positions matching TRBD1. This CDR3 is 13 amino acids long. Per germline, CDR1 SQVTM and CDR2 ANQGSEA. The CDR3 sequence: CSVADRGDSPLHF. CDR3 in DNA: TGCAGCGTCGCTGACAGGGGCGATTCACCCCTCCACTTC.

Many counts were recorded for this clone. The V call is TRBV12-3 or TRBV12-4, the J call TRBJ2-1, with TRBD2 matching over 8 bases. This CDR3 has 20 residues. The V gene end was trimmed by 5 bases and the J gene end by 4 bases; junction bases not matched to a gene: 22. CDR3: CASSRRLGSGKIVEYNEQFF. CDR3 nucleotides: TGTGCCAGCAGTCGGAGGTTAGGTAGCGGGAAGATCGTCGAATACAATGAGCAGTTCTTC.

This clone was found a few times. The J gene is TRBJ2-7, the V gene TRBV20-1; TRBD2 matches at 8 bases. The CDR3 loop spans 15 amino acids. Germline V gene sequence: CDR1 DFQATT, CDR2 SNEGSKA (reference sequence). The V segment lost 0 bases and the J segment 0 bases; nucleotides outside the gene matches: 4. The CDR3 DNA is TGCAGTGCTAGAGATTTGCGGGGGGACTCCTACGAGCAGTACTTC. It encodes CSARDLRGDSYEQYF.

The rearrangement uses TRBV20-1 and TRBJ2-7, with 9 positions matching TRBD2. The CDR3 spans 15 residues. The ends lost 0 bases at V and 6 bases at J; junction bases unmatched: 9. CDR1 DFQATT and CDR2 SNEGSKA come from the germline V gene (reference sequence). The CDR3: CSAREEGLAWFEQYF. CDR3 DNA: TGCAGTGCTAGAGAAGAGGGACTAGCATGGTTCGAGCAGTACTTC.

A few counts support this clone. This rearrangement joins TRBV7-9 to TRBJ2-6, with D unclear. V was clipped by 1 base and J by 2 bases, with 12 bases between them. This CDR3 region has 17 residues. The germline CDR1 and CDR2 sequences are SEHNR and FQNEAQ (reference sequence). The CDR3 sequence: CASSLGSVPPGANVLTF. As DNA, the CDR3 is TGTGCCAGCAGCTTAGGCAGCGTCCCCCCTGGGGCCAACGTCCTGACTTTC.

The chain combines TRBV2 with TRBJ1-2; D might be TRBD1 (5 bases). Germline V gene sequence: CDR1 SNHLY, CDR2 FYNNEI. The CDR3 totals 16 residues. Trimming shortened V by 7 bases and J by 4 bases, and 22 bases separated the two germline ends. This chain's CDR3 is CASTQTGGGLAYGYTF. CDR3 DNA: TGTGCCAGCACACAAACGGGGGGGGGTCTGGCCTATGGCTACACCTTC.

This clone has a count of ten or more. DNA of the CDR3: TGTGCCAGTAGTATGGGGGGGGGGGGTCACACTGAAGCTTTCTTT. Translation: CASSMGGGGHTEAFF. V is TRBV19 and J is TRBJ1-1, with D possibly being TRBD1 (5 bases). V was clipped by 3 bases and J by 3 bases, with 14 bases between them. The germline gives CDR1 LNHDA, CDR2 SQIVND (reference sequence). The CDR3 is 15 amino acids.

There are many counts of this clone. The chain uses TRBV20-1 and TRBJ2-6, with 7 bases aligning to TRBD1. The CDR3 covers 15 residues. Germline V gene sequence: CDR1 DFQATT, CDR2 SNEGSKA (reference sequence). The trim removed 3 bases at V and 0 bases at J, leaving 2 bases unmatched. The CDR3 region is CSARDRNSGANVLTF. CDR3 coding DNA: TGCAGTGCTAGGGACAGGAACTCTGGGGCCAACGTCCTGACTTTC.

This clone has only a few counts. The chain joins TRBV27 to TRBJ1-4, with D possibly matching TRBD1 (5 bases). The CDR3 consists of 13 residues. CDR1 MNHEY and CDR2 SMNVEV come from the germline V gene (reference sequence). V was trimmed by 4 bases and J by 8 bases, leaving 11 bases between them. CDR3 residues: CASSSDIFEKLFF. CDR3 sequence (DNA): TGTGCCAGCAGTTCGGACATCTTCGAAAAACTGTTTTTT.

This clone was detected a few times. This chain links TRBV6-2 or TRBV6-3 with TRBJ2-3; the D gene is possibly TRBD1 (5 bases). The germline V and J ends were trimmed by 6 bases and 5 bases, with 12 bases remaining between them. This CDR3 is 13 amino acids long. The V gene's germline CDR1 is MNHEY and CDR2 SVGEGT. CDR3 region: CASRDVGEDTQYF. In nucleotides, the CDR3 is TGTGCCAGCAGGGACGTAGGGGAAGATACGCAGTATTTT.

This clone was seen repeatedly, ten times or more. The V and J genes are TRBV5-1 and TRBJ2-2, with TRBD1 matching 8 bases. Germline CDR1 is SGHRS and CDR2 is YFSETQ. V dropped 4 bases and J dropped 6; count of bases not matched to a gene: 8. The length of the CDR3 is 15 residues. The CDR3 reads CASSGGTGSAGELFF. The CDR3 DNA is TGCGCCAGCAGCGGCGGGACAGGCTCTGCCGGGGAGCTGTTTTTT.